This TCR beta chain was recorded in a study of cytomegalovirus exposure and HLA in healthy donors. The wider study: There were 90 million to 140 million unique TCR beta sequences, drawn from 150 million to 200 million T cells, in an earlier analysis.

It was with 60 Vbeta and 13 Jbeta primers that the PCR ran. Clones were read by immunoSEQ multiplex PCR, and TCRdb kept only the in-frame ones, dropping some. The table shows about 34,000 clones, with 82% occurring only once. Healthy bone marrow donors supplied every sample. This clone was recorded a few times. The antigen is undetermined. Study conclusions and caveats: One later analysis reportedly identified an Asian-associated ancestry cluster that showed fewer N-insertions than the approximately 700-donor mean. Per a later analysis, HLA-associated TCR beta chains showed more clonal expansion than other, equally common TCR beta chains.

The sample taken for sequencing was PBMCs. The clonotype comes from a woman aged 18-30 years in good health and CMV-seropositive.

CDR3: CASSFQGPSYEQYF. DNA for the CDR3: TGTGCCAGCAGCTTTCAGGGGCCCTCCTACGAGCAGTACTTC. V and J are TRBV11-2 and TRBJ2-7; D might be TRBD1 (6 bases). Germline values: CDR1 SGHAT, CDR2 FQNNGV. Trimming shortened V by 3 bases and J by 0 bases, and 9 bases separated the two germline ends. The CDR3 is 14 amino acids.